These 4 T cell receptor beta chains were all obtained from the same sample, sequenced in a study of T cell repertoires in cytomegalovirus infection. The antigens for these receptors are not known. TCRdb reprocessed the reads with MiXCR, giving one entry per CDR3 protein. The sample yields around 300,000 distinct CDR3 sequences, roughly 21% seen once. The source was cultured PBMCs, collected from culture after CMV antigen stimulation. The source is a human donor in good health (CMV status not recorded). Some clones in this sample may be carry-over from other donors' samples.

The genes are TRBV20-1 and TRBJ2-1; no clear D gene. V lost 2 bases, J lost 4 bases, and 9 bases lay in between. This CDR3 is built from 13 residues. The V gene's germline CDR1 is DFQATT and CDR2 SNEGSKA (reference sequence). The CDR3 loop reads CSARWPTYNEQFF. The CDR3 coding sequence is TGCAGTGCTAGATGGCCTACGTACAATGAGCAGTTCTTC.

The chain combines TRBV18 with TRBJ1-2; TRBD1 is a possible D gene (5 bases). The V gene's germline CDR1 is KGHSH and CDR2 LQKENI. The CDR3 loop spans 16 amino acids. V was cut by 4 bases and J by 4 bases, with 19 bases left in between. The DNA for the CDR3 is TGTGCCAGCTCACACGGGACGGGAAGGAACCTCTATGGCTACACCTTC. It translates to CASSHGTGRNLYGYTF. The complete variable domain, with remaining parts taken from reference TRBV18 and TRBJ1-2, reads NAGVMQNPRHLVRRRGQEARLRCSPMKGHSHVYWYRQLPEEGLKFMVYLQKENIIDESGMPKERFSAEFPKEGPSILRIQQVVRGDSAAYFCASSHGTGRNLYGYTFGSGTRLTVV.

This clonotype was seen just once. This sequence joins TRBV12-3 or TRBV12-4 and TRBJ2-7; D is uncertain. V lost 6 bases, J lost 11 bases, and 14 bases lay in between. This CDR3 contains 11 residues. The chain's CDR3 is CASRVGSREYF. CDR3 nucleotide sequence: TGTGCCAGCAGGGTGGGCTCAAGGGAGTACTTC.

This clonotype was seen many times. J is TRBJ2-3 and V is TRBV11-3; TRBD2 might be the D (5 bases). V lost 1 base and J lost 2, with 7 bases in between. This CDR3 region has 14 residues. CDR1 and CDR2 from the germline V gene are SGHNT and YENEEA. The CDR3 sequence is CASSLAGFTDTQYF. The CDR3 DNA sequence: TGTGCCAGCAGCTTAGCGGGGTTCACAGATACGCAGTATTTT. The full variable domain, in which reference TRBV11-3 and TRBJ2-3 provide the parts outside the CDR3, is EAGVVQSPRYKIIEKKQPVAFWCNPISGHNTLYWYLQNLGQGPELLIRYENEEAVDDSQLPKDRFSAERLKGVDSTLKIQPAELGDSAVYLCASSLAGFTDTQYFGPGTRLTVL.